This T cell receptor beta chain was recorded in a study of blood T cell repertoires in COVID-19. The table came from immunoSEQ multiplex PCR; TCRdb's copy has only in-frame clones and leaves some out. The sample lists more than 200,000 clones; more than 80% were seen once. From germline, CDR1 is SGHTA and CDR2 FQGNSA. Trimming removed 5 bases from V and 6 bases from J; junction bases left unmatched: 9. This CDR3 spans 15 amino acids. In its sample, this clone was seen once. The sequence derives from a man aged 55 to 70 who had recovered from COVID-19. The sample consisted of PBMCs or T cells enriched from blood (not recorded which). The chain employs TRBV7-2 and TRBJ1-1, with 10 bases fitting TRBD1. As DNA, the CDR3 is TGTGCCAGCAGCACGTGGGACAGGGGTGAGGCTGAAGCTTTCTTT. This gives the protein CASSTWDRGEAEAFF.